This T cell receptor (beta chain) comes out of a study of patients and donors after allogeneic stem cell transplantation (TCRdb year 2020). As to this clonotype: Its specific antigen is unknown. A much larger clone lies one base from this, so it may be a read error.

The protocol used for the library was RT-PCR. TCRdb records NextSeq 550 as the sequencer. TCRdb ran its own pipeline on the public reads, namely fastp trimming at Q25 and MiXCR clone calling, and kept in-frame beta chains. CDR3 protein duplicates are merged, each entry listing the most common genes and DNA. Counted in this sample were some 880,000 distinct CDR3 sequences; roughly 17% of them appeared once. The ten biggest clones cover 5% to 7.5% of the sample. This sequence originates from a human donor who was either an allogeneic HSCT recipient or a stem cell or donor lymphocyte infusion donor (not recorded which). It is not recorded whose cells these are; they may come from a transplant donor. The sample consisted of blood, either unsorted or a sorted T cell fraction (not recorded which).

This receptor has the CDR3 CAISNSNQPQHF. The bases are TGTGCCATCAGTAATAGCAATCAGCCCCAGCATTTT. The receptor chain draws on TRBV10-3 and TRBJ1-5; no D segment can be confidently identified. The CDR3 measures 12 amino acids from cysteine to phenylalanine. Just CDR3 DNA is preserved here, 36 bases in frame from base 1. The CDR1 and CDR2 encoded by the germline V gene are ENHRY and SYGVKD. V sheds 5 bases and J sheds 0 bases, leaving 2 bases between their ends.